The present entry profiles one TCR beta chain with its context. There is no known antigen for this receptor. No quality values exist for individual bases; no much larger clone is one base distant. The data originate from a study of cytotoxic CD8 clonotypes in ibrutinib-treated CLL (dated by TCRdb to about 2021). At the level of the whole study: The cohort was composed of under 12 relapsed/refractory and approximately 16 treatment-naive patients; IGHV unmutated status was identified in fewer than 18 patients. Partial responses were observed in about 24 patients and complete responses in 2; after a median follow-up of about 69 months, remission was maintained in around 14 patients and progression was observed in roughly 12. The response samples were drawn at a median of approximately twelve months into treatment, with a range of about 6 to 40 months. Samples averaged roughly 280,000 productive templates and some 91,000 productive rearrangements. Longitudinal samples were available for about 30% of the roughly 90 trial participants. Cryopreserved peripheral blood mononuclear cells were obtained prior to treatment, at the time of response, and at either disease progression or sustained remission. Broad study findings and their caveats: An increase in clonality was observed at ibrutinib response, with clonality remaining stable during sustained remission and falling back toward baseline at progression. Sustained-remission and progressing patients did not have matched sampling times, and lymph node repertoires were not examined. At baseline, clonality was higher than in age-matched healthy donors and showed a strong correlation with circulating CD8+ T-cell counts. Public clonotypes were rare and either shrank or stayed stable during treatment, and the rise in clonality at ibrutinib response reflected expansion of private clonotypes.

A MiSeq instrument was used for deep resolution sequencing, which targeted depths ranging from 1 in 1 million up to 1 in 200,000 T cells, with coverage averaging 10x for each clonotype. TCR beta libraries were generated with the immunoSEQ hsTCRB Kit. In the paper's pipeline: Data were analyzed with ImmunoSEQ Data Assistant and ImmunoSEQ Analyzer, with V, D and J genes assigned per IMGT definitions. Clonality, with values ranging from 0 to 1, was calculated as one minus the normalized Shannon entropy of productive rearrangement frequencies. Only overrepresented clonotypes making up at least 0.05% of each patient's repertoire were included in the public clonotype analysis. Some 14 age-matched healthy donor repertoires from immuneACCESS served as clonality controls. As stored in TCRdb, this immuneACCESS dataset retains in-frame rearrangements with V and J assigned. A fraction of the clones does not appear; measured against another copy, unresolved V genes explain less than half of the discrepancy, and the remainder lacks a known reason. Clone size and the V and J calls come from that table; the DNA yielded D and trimming. The sample profile shows some 310,000 clones; roughly 80% of them were found once. The ten largest clones capture 5% to 7% of the sample.

CDR1 and CDR2 were assigned from the germline V gene as SGHTA and FQGTGA. Clipping removes 2 bases from V and 5 bases from J, with 10 as the unmatched junction base count. The CDR3, from cysteine to phenylalanine, totals 17 residues. CDR3 DNA is the only sequence kept; it has 51 bases, read in frame from the first base. Roughly 2 micrograms of genomic DNA were extracted from cryopreserved PBMCs for TCR beta library preparation. Longitudinal blood samples from CLL patients on ibrutinib monotherapy underwent high-throughput TCR beta sequencing. Patients were enrolled in a phase 2 open-label single-center ibrutinib monotherapy trial.

The sequence was obtained from a human donor with chronic lymphocytic leukemia. The rearranged chain carries TRBV7-3 and TRBJ2-1, with TRBD2 identical over 9 junction bases. The sample in question was PBMCs, obtained before ibrutinib treatment. The CDR3 in this case is CASSLGRTSASDNEQFF. The bases read TGTGCCAGCAGCTTAGGCCGGACTAGCGCTTCGGACAATGAGCAGTTCTTC.